One sample yielded the 27 T cell receptor beta chains listed below, sequenced in a study of a mutant IDH1 vaccine in newly diagnosed glioma. No cognate antigen is known for these TCRs. Noted time point: week 35, safety follow-up. Topical imiquimod was applied with each vaccine dose, which held 300 ug of mutant IDH1 20-mer peptide. Clones were sequenced by immunoSEQ multiplex PCR, and TCRdb holds only the in-frame ones, with some missing. Altogether about 48,000 clones are present, roughly 84% being singletons, with the ten largest covering approximately 6.3%. The source material was PBMCs, sampled from a glioma patient whose treatment included an IDH1 peptide vaccine. The receptors here all came from a man aged 35-49 years with glioma.

The chain couples TRBV5-6 to TRBJ1-5; D unclear. Germline assignment: CDR1 SGHDT and CDR2 YYEEEE. The CDR3 is 15 residues long. V was clipped by 4 bases and J by 5 bases, with 16 bases between them. The CDR3: CASSRGGPVDQPQHF. Written as DNA, the CDR3 is TGTGCCAGCAGCCGGGGAGGGCCCGTCGATCAGCCCCAGCATTTT.

V gene TRBV30 combines with J gene TRBJ1-1; D gene ambiguous. The CDR3 contains 12 residues. Per the germline V gene, CDR1 is GTSNPN and CDR2 is SVGIG (reference sequence). Trimming took 0 bases from V and 4 from J, leaving 6 bases between them. CDR3 in DNA: TGTGCCTGGAGTGTTATTGGCACTGAAGCTTTCTTT. Protein product: CAWSVIGTEAFF.

V usage is TRBV7-2 and J usage is TRBJ2-7, with 8 bases aligning to TRBD2. Trimming removed 1 base from V and 4 bases from J; junction bases left unmatched: 18. Germline CDR1 reads SGHTA; CDR2 reads FQGNSA. The CDR3 totals 19 residues. The CDR3 spells CASSLEARRGWGLVYEQYF. DNA of the CDR3: TGTGCCAGCAGCTTAGAAGCACGGCGGGGGTGGGGACTAGTTTACGAGCAGTACTTC.

The chain links TRBV7-2 to TRBJ2-5; perhaps TRBD1 as D (5 bases). The CDR3 totals 15 residues. The ends were cut back, 7 bases at V and 4 bases at J, with 19 bases in the middle. Germline V gene sequence: CDR1 SGHTA, CDR2 FQGNSA. The CDR3: CASKPPGRAGETQYF. The CDR3 DNA reads as TGTGCCAGCAAACCGCCGGGCAGGGCAGGAGAGACCCAGTACTTC.

This clone has a handful of counts. The chain couples TRBV19 to TRBJ2-5, with TRBD1 identical over 7 bases. Germline CDR1 is LNHDA and CDR2 is SQIVND (reference sequence). CDR3 size: 11 residues. Trimming cost V 6 bases and J 5 bases; bases outside gene matches: 0. CDR3 nucleotide sequence: TGTGCCAGTAGGACAGGGGAGACCCAGTACTTC. Residues: CASRTGETQYF.

The chain employs TRBV9 and TRBJ2-2; 8 positions match TRBD2. With V trimmed by 2 bases and J by 0 bases, 3 bases remained unmatched. CDR1 is SGDLS and CDR2 is YYNGEE in the germline V gene. The CDR3 is 16 residues long. CDR3 amino acids: CASSVSGGSNTGELFF. The DNA of the CDR3 is TGTGCCAGCAGCGTCAGCGGGGGTTCGAACACCGGGGAGCTGTTTTTT.

CDR3 amino acids: CASKREAETQYF. The CDR3 DNA follows: TGTGCCAGCAAACGGGAGGCAGAGACCCAGTACTTC. This sequence joins TRBV2 and TRBJ2-5; TRBD2 aligns across 7 bases. Unmatched junction bases numbered 3, after V lost 7 bases and J lost 4 bases. CDR3 size: 12 residues. Germline lookup yields CDR1 SNHLY and CDR2 FYNNEI.

V and J are TRBV10-1 and TRBJ2-7; TRBD1 matches at 7 bases. J lost 3 bases, V lost 6 bases, and 11 bases had no gene match. CDR3 size: 15 residues. The germline gives CDR1 WNHNN, CDR2 SYGVQD (reference sequence). The CDR3 here is CASSPPGAGGYEQYF. CDR3 sequence (DNA): TGCGCCAGCAGCCCACCCGGAGCAGGGGGCTACGAGCAGTACTTC.

The chain combines TRBV19 with TRBJ2-7; 9 positions agree with TRBD1. V gave up 5 bases and J gave up 1 base; unmatched junction bases: 9. CDR1 LNHDA and CDR2 SQIVND come from the germline V gene (reference sequence). CDR3 length: 16 amino acids. The CDR3 here is CASSARDRATSYEQYF. The CDR3 DNA follows: TGTGCCAGTAGTGCCAGGGACAGGGCTACTTCCTACGAGCAGTACTTC.

The J gene is TRBJ1-3, the V gene TRBV11-3, with TRBD1 matching over 8 bases. Trimming cost V 5 bases and J 8 bases; bases outside gene matches: 8. Germline loops: CDR1 SGHNT, CDR2 YENEEA. There are 14 residues in the CDR3. The CDR3 spells CASSERQGADTIYF. The CDR3 DNA reads as TGTGCCAGCAGCGAGCGTCAGGGGGCTGACACCATATATTTT.

The V gene is TRBV6-1, the J gene TRBJ1-6, with D possibly TRBD1 on 5 matching bases. Germline CDR1 and CDR2: MNHNS and SASEGT. V was pared by 0 bases and J by 11 bases, with 8 bases between. This CDR3 has 13 amino acids. CDR3 residues: CASSEAVRAPLHF. The CDR3 nucleotides read TGTGCCAGCAGTGAAGCCGTCAGGGCACCCCTCCACTTT.

In this sample, this clone turned up once. The rearrangement joins TRBV15 to TRBJ1-2; D not resolved. With 0 bases removed from V and 10 bases from J, the gap between germline ends came to 18 bases. The CDR3 extends over 15 amino acids. In germline, CDR1 is LNHNV, CDR2 YYDKDF (reference sequence). CDR3 DNA sequence: TGTGCCACCAGCAGAGATGGGGTACAGCCAAAGTTCTACACCTTC. Its protein product is CATSRDGVQPKFYTF.

The rearrangement uses TRBV5-6 and TRBJ1-2, with 11 bases aligning to TRBD1. Trimming removed 4 bases from V and 0 bases from J; junction bases left unmatched: 8. Germline assignment: CDR1 SGHDT and CDR2 YYEEEE. This CDR3 is built from 17 residues. This CDR3 reads CASSPGTGGRTNYGYTF. CDR3 in DNA: TGTGCCAGCAGCCCCGGGACAGGGGGAAGGACTAACTATGGCTACACCTTC.

This clone was observed a handful of times. This chain links TRBV19 with TRBJ1-1, with a tentative D call TRBD1 (5 bases). The CDR3 covers 12 residues. Trimming pared 6 bases from V and 6 bases from J, leaving 11 bases between. Germline CDR1 is LNHDA and CDR2 is SQIVND (reference sequence). The CDR3 loop reads CASSPGIAEAFF. Written as DNA, the CDR3 is TGTGCCAGTAGCCCAGGGATCGCTGAAGCTTTCTTT.

The chain is built from TRBV6-1 and TRBJ1-1, with 7 bases fitting TRBD1. Trimming took 8 bases from V and 4 from J; bases not matched to a gene: 10. This CDR3 region has 14 residues. Germline CDR1 and CDR2: MNHNS and SASEGT. Here the CDR3 DNA reads TGTGCCAGCCAACGGGACCCAGGGGGCACTGAAGCTTTCTTT. It is translated as CASQRDPGGTEAFF.

J is TRBJ1-6 and V is TRBV6-5; 8 nucleotides match TRBD1. Germline CDR1 reads MNHEY; CDR2 reads SVGAGI. The CDR3 runs to 14 residues. V dropped 2 bases and J dropped 9; count of bases not matched to a gene: 3. In DNA form, the CDR3 reads TGTGCCAGCAGTTACCAGGGGACAGGTTCACCCCTCCACTTT. Protein product: CASSYQGTGSPLHF.

The chain is built from TRBV6-1 and TRBJ1-3; 7 nucleotides align to TRBD1. CDR3 length: 14 amino acids. Unmatched junction bases numbered 10, after V lost 5 bases and J lost 9 bases. Germline V gene sequence: CDR1 MNHNS, CDR2 SASEGT. CDR3 nucleotide sequence: TGTGCCAGCAGTTTGGACAGGCACGGGGCCACCATATATTTT. Translated, it gives CASSLDRHGATIYF.

The chain recombines TRBV19 with TRBJ2-7, with D hard to call. The CDR3 covers 12 residues. Per the germline V gene, CDR1 is LNHDA and CDR2 is SQIVND (reference sequence). Deletions cut 2 bases from V and 5 bases from J, with 7 bases between. The CDR3 DNA is TGTGCCAGTAGTATACCGGGTGACGAGCAGTACTTC. This encodes CASSIPGDEQYF.

The V and J genes are TRBV7-9 and TRBJ2-5, with D possibly TRBD2 on 5 matching bases. Trimming pared 6 bases from V and 4 bases from J, leaving 15 bases between. CDR1 is SEHNR and CDR2 is FQNEAQ in the germline V gene (reference sequence). The CDR3 totals 14 residues. CDR3 residues: CASSPTGVPETQYF. The CDR3, as DNA: TGTGCCAGCAGTCCGACCGGGGTGCCAGAGACCCAGTACTTC.

V gene TRBV18 combines with J gene TRBJ2-2; the match to TRBD1 covers 9 bases. This CDR3 has 15 amino acids. CDR1 is KGHSH, CDR2 LQKENI, per germline. V trimming: 3 bases; J trimming: 1 base; junction bases outside the gene matches: 0. The CDR3 loop is CASSPGQGNTGELFF. The CDR3 nucleotides are TGTGCCAGCTCACCGGGACAGGGGAACACCGGGGAGCTGTTTTTT.

This clone was observed a handful of times. This chain links TRBV9 with TRBJ2-1, with D possibly being TRBD2 (5 bases). CDR1 is SGDLS, CDR2 YYNGEE, per germline. The CDR3 is 13 amino acids. V was cut by 1 base and J by 4 bases, with 6 bases left in between. The CDR3 here is CASSVSGYNEQFF. The CDR3 DNA is TGTGCCAGCAGCGTATCGGGATACAATGAGCAGTTCTTC. Full variable domain (missing parts from reference TRBV9 and TRBJ2-1): DSGVTQTPKHLITATGQRVTLRCSPRSGDLSVYWYQQSLDQGLQFLIQYYNGEERAKGNILERFSAQQFPDLHSELNLSSLELGDSALYFCASSVSGYNEQFFGPGTRLTVL.

The rearrangement uses TRBV15 and TRBJ2-7, with D perhaps TRBD2 (5 bases). The CDR3 loop spans 13 amino acids. Germline V gene sequence: CDR1 LNHNV, CDR2 YYDKDF (reference sequence). The V end was cut by 5 bases, the J end by 2 bases, with 10 bases between. The CDR3 is CATSPRGTYEQYF. CDR3 nucleotides: TGTGCCACCAGCCCCCGGGGAACCTACGAGCAGTACTTC. Full variable domain (remainder filled in from reference TRBV15 and TRBJ2-7): DAMVIQNPRYQVTQFGKPVTLSCSQTLNHNVMYWYQQKSSQAPKLLFHYYDKDFNNEADTPDNFQSRRPNTSFCFLDIRSPGLGDTAMYLCATSPRGTYEQYFGPGTRLTVT.

V usage is TRBV7-9 and J usage is TRBJ1-1; D remains unclear. The V and J ends lost 9 bases and 6 bases respectively, with 14 bases between them. The CDR3 has 12 residues. Germline lookup yields CDR1 SEHNR and CDR2 FQNEAQ (reference sequence). CDR3 region: CASNRAAPEAFF. Written as DNA, the CDR3 is TGTGCCAGTAATCGGGCCGCACCTGAAGCTTTCTTT.

The rearrangement joins TRBV20-1 to TRBJ2-7, with D maybe TRBD2 (6 bases). V was trimmed by 6 bases and J by 4 bases, leaving 10 bases between them. The CDR3 totals 11 residues. The V gene's germline CDR1 is DFQATT and CDR2 SNEGSKA (reference sequence). CDR3 DNA: TGCAGTGCGGAGGGGAGTTACGAGCAGTACTTC. Translated: CSAEGSYEQYF.

The J gene is TRBJ2-7, the V gene TRBV5-6, with 9 bases that match TRBD1. There are 15 residues in the CDR3. With 0 bases clipped from V and 5 bases from J, the junction kept 6 bases outside the gene matches. Germline V CDR1 and CDR2: SGHDT, YYEEEE. The CDR3 sequence is CASSLEGTGSHEQYF. As DNA, the CDR3 is TGTGCCAGCAGCTTGGAAGGGACAGGGTCCCACGAGCAGTACTTC.

The chain links TRBV4-2 to TRBJ1-2; 9 bases match TRBD1. CDR3 length equals 15 residues. CDR1 and CDR2 (germline): LGHNA, YNFKEQ. J was trimmed by 5 bases and V by 6 bases; bases with no gene match: 10. The CDR3 nucleotides read TGTGCCAGCAGTCGACGGACAGGGGTCGTATATGGCTACACCTTC. Its translation is CASSRRTGVVYGYTF.

The chain links TRBV6-6 to TRBJ2-7; 7 bases fit TRBD1. The CDR3 loop spans 16 amino acids. Per germline, CDR1 MNHNY and CDR2 SVGAGI (reference sequence). The V segment lost 2 bases and the J segment 0 bases; nucleotides outside the gene matches: 7. The CDR3 loop is CASSYGVDRSSYEQYF. CDR3 DNA: TGTGCCAGCAGTTACGGTGTGGACAGGAGCTCCTACGAGCAGTACTTC.